The clone carrying this T cell receptor (beta chain) was detected many times. Its antigen is unidentified. The data originate from a study of Graves' ophthalmopathy and Graves' hyperthyroidism. Study-wide findings and caveats: Detected in blood as well were most expanded thyroid clonotypes with frequency above 0.001.

Amplification from RNA transcripts yielded the TCR beta CDR3 regions. The first round was an RT-PCR with HTBI primers, and the second round was a multiplex PCR. TCRdb reanalysed the multiplex PCR reads using MiXCR and keeps one entry per CDR3 protein. The sample lists 600,000 to 700,000 distinct CDR3 sequences; about two fifths were seen once. Having ophthalmopathy, the donors showed moderate-to-severe activity, CAS ≥3 and NOSPECS ≥4, with disease lasting under 3 months. Additional autoimmune diseases, uncontrolled infections, pregnancy or lactation disqualified patients. The diagnostic workup employed clinical symptoms, serum thyroxine, TRAb, thyroid ultrasound and orbital computed tomography. Germline V gene sequence: CDR1 DFQATT, CDR2 SNEGSKA (reference sequence). The ends were cut back, 3 bases at V and 6 bases at J, with 11 bases in the middle. The CDR3 is 12 residues long.

The TCR originated in an adult man with Graves' ophthalmopathy. The J gene is TRBJ1-2, the V gene TRBV20-1, with TRBD1 as a possible D gene (5 bases). Sequencing was performed on peripheral blood. CDR3: CSASPGIHGYTF. CDR3 coding DNA: TGCAGTGCTAGCCCAGGGATCCATGGCTACACCTTC.